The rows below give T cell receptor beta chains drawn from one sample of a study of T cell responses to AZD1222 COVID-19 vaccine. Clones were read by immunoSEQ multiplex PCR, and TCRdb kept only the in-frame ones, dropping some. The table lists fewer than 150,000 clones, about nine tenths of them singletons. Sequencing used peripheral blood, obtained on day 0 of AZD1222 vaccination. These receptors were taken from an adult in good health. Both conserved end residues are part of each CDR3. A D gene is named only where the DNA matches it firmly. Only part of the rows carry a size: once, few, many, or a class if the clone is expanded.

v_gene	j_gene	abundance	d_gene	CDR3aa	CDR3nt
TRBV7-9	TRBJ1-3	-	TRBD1	CASSSADREEPGNTIYF	TGTGCCAGCAGCTCCGCGGACAGGGAAGAACCCGGAAACACCATATATTTT
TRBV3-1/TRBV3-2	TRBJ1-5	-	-	CASSHLGGVPQHF	TGTGCCAGCAGCCATTTAGGGGGGGTGCCCCAGCATTTT
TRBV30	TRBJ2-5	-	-	CAWSAGNQETQYF	TGTGCCTGGAGCGCCGGGAATCAAGAGACCCAGTACTTC
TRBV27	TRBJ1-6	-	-	CARDGNSPLHF	TGTGCCCGGGACGGTAATTCACCCCTCCACTTT
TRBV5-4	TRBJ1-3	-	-	CASGPRDSGNTIYF	TGTGCCAGCGGACCCCGGGACTCTGGAAACACCATATATTTT
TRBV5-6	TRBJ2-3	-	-	CASSLPPGDTQYF	TGTGCCAGCAGCTTACCCCCCGGAGATACGCAGTATTTT
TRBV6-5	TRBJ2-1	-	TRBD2	CASSYSGTSGNEQFF	TGTGCCAGCAGTTACTCGGGGACTAGCGGCAATGAGCAGTTCTTC
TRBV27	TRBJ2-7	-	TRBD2	CASGPTSDEQYF	TGTGCCAGCGGCCCCACTAGCGATGAGCAGTACTTC
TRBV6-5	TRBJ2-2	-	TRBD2	CASSGGEDTGELFF	TGTGCCAGCAGCGGGGGGGAGGACACCGGGGAGCTGTTTTTT
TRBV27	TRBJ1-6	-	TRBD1	CASADRVRSPLHF	TGTGCCAGCGCCGACAGGGTACGTTCACCCCTCCACTTT
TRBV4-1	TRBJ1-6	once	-	CASSQVVVGDVPLHF	TGCGCCAGCAGCCAAGTAGTTGTGGGGGATGTACCCCTCCACTTT
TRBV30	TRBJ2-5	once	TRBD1	CAISGTVQETQYF	TGTGCCATTTCCGGGACAGTCCAAGAGACCCAGTACTTC
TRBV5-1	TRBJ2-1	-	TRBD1	CASSYRGLSYSYNEQFF	TGCGCCAGCAGCTACAGGGGCCTCAGCTACTCCTACAATGAGCAGTTCTTC
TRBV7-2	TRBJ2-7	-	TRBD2	CASRSLGLTVYF	TGTGCCAGCAGATCCTTGGGACTAACGGTGTACTTC
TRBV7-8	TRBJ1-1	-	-	CASSPRGGAFF	TGTGCCAGCAGCCCCCGGGGTGGAGCTTTCTTT
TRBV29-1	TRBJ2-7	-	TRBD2	CSVAPSGRREQYF	TGCAGCGTGGCTCCTAGCGGGAGGAGGGAGCAGTACTTC
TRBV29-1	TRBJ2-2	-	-	CSVDSLGAGELFF	TGCAGCGTTGATTCCCTGGGCGCCGGGGAGCTGTTTTTT
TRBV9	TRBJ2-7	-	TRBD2	CASSERTSGSFSEQYF	TGTGCCAGCAGCGAAAGGACTAGCGGGAGTTTCAGCGAGCAGTACTTC
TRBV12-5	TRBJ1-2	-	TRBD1	CASGFRAGQGGFF	TGTGCTAGTGGTTTCAGGGCTGGACAGGGAGGGTTCTTC
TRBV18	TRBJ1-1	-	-	CASSPQDQAFF	TGTGCCAGCTCACCACAGGATCAGGCTTTCTTT
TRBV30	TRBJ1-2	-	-	CAWSVFSPYGYTF	TGTGCCTGGAGTGTATTTAGCCCCTATGGCTACACCTTC
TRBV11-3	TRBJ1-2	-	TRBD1	CASSLDAGQGPNYGYTF	TGTGCCAGCAGCTTAGATGCGGGACAGGGCCCCAACTATGGCTACACCTTC